A single sample gave rise to the 24 T cell receptor beta chains below, sequenced in a study of blood T cell repertoires in COVID-19. The method was immunoSEQ multiplex PCR; TCRdb's version includes in-frame clones alone and lacks a portion of them. The table includes approximately 230,000 clones, 85% to 90% detected once. Input material: PBMCs or T cells enriched from blood (not recorded which). These receptors were collected from a man aged 40-49 years who had recovered from COVID-19.

The J gene is TRBJ1-5, the V gene TRBV10-1; no reliable D call. Germline values: CDR1 WNHNN, CDR2 SYGVQD (reference sequence). The ends were cut back, 9 bases at V and 5 bases at J, with 11 bases in the middle. This CDR3 contains 12 residues. CDR3: CARGGPDQPQHF. CDR3 nucleotides: TGCGCCAGGGGAGGTCCAGATCAGCCCCAGCATTTT.

This sequence joins TRBV10-3 and TRBJ2-7; 8 bases are a match to TRBD1. The CDR3 contains 14 residues. Germline V gives CDR1 ENHRY, CDR2 SYGVKD. Trimming at V came to 6 bases and at J to 0 bases, leaving 4 bases not matched to a gene. The CDR3 DNA reads as TGTGCCATCAGAGGGACAGGTAGCTCCTACGAGCAGTACTTC. This encodes CAIRGTGSSYEQYF.

The J gene is TRBJ1-5, the V gene TRBV6-5; D not certain. Between the trimmed V and J ends, which lost 5 bases and 2 bases, there was a span of 10 bases. CDR3 length equals 14 residues. Per germline, CDR1 MNHEY and CDR2 SVGAGI. Here the CDR3 DNA reads TGTGCCAGCAGTCAGGCCGGGGGCAATCAGCCCCAGCATTTT. Protein: CASSQAGGNQPQHF.

In this sample, this clone turned up a few times. V is TRBV5-8 and J is TRBJ1-1; 10 positions agree with TRBD1. This CDR3 has 18 residues. J gave up 4 bases and V 0 bases, and 12 bases lay outside the gene matches. Germline V gene data show CDR1 as SGHTS and CDR2 as YDEGEE. For the CDR3, the DNA is TGTGCCAGCAGCTTGGTGAGGTACGGGACAGGGGCAGGCACTGAAGCTTTCTTT. It codes for CASSLVRYGTGAGTEAFF.

The rearrangement links TRBV29-1 to TRBJ2-5; D is uncertain. The CDR3 contains 13 residues. V gave up 3 bases and J gave up 5 bases, with 13 bases separating them. Germline CDR1 SQVTM, CDR2 ANQGSEA. The CDR3 bases are TGCAGCGTTGAGAGGTCTCGCGCGGAGACCCAGTACTTC. Its protein is CSVERSRAETQYF.

V is TRBV5-5 and J is TRBJ2-7, with a possible D match to TRBD1 (5 bases). Germline lookup yields CDR1 SGHKS and CDR2 YYEKEE (reference sequence). There are 16 residues in the CDR3. V was pared by 4 bases and J by 3 bases, with 20 bases between. CDR3: CASSDSGFSDVYEQYF. The CDR3 nucleotides are TGTGCCAGCAGCGACTCAGGGTTTTCGGATGTCTACGAGCAGTACTTC. The variable domain in full, completed from reference TRBV5-5 and TRBJ2-7, reads DAGVTQSPTHLIKTRGQQVTLRCSPISGHKSVSWYQQVLGQGPQFIFQYYEKEERGRGNFPDRFSARQFPNYSSELNVNALLLGDSALYLCASSDSGFSDVYEQYFGPGTRLTVT.

V gene TRBV28 combines with J gene TRBJ1-3; D not certain. Germline V gene lookup returns CDR1 MDHEN and CDR2 SYDVKM. V shed 4 bases and J shed 0 bases, with 7 bases lying between them. The CDR3 runs to 14 residues. CDR3 nucleotide sequence: TGTGCCAGCAGTTCCCCTCTCTCTGGAAACACCATATATTTT. Amino acids: CASSSPLSGNTIYF.

The genes are TRBV6-6 and TRBJ1-2, with D perhaps TRBD1 (5 bases). There are 13 residues in the CDR3. Between the trimmed V and J ends, which lost 2 bases and 3 bases, there was a span of 7 bases. Germline V gives CDR1 MNHNY, CDR2 SVGAGI (reference sequence). The CDR3, as DNA: TGTGCCAGCAGTTACCGCAGGGACTATGGCTACACCTTC. It codes for CASSYRRDYGYTF.

In nucleotides, the CDR3 is TGTGCCAGCAGCCATGAGATGCAGGGGCCCTCGACTCGGTTCTTC. Residues: CASSHEMQGPSTRFF. This chain links TRBV6-5 with TRBJ2-1; possibly TRBD1 for D (6 bases). Trimming cost V 6 bases and J 15 bases, with 27 bases left between them. The germline gives CDR1 MNHEY, CDR2 SVGAGI. The CDR3 length is 15 residues.

The chain is built from TRBV19 and TRBJ1-2; 9 nucleotides match TRBD1. Germline V gene data show CDR1 as LNHDA and CDR2 as SQIVND (reference sequence). The CDR3 has 15 residues. V gave up 7 bases and J gave up 4 bases; unmatched junction bases: 10. The CDR3 loop reads CASTPSGTGPYGYTF. The CDR3 region has the DNA TGTGCCAGTACCCCCTCAGGGACAGGGCCCTATGGCTACACCTTC.

The rearrangement uses TRBV20-1 and TRBJ2-1; 8 bases are shared with TRBD1. V was pared by 3 bases and J by 0 bases, with 7 bases of the junction left unmatched. The CDR3 spans 16 residues. Per the germline V gene, CDR1 is DFQATT and CDR2 is SNEGSKA (reference sequence). For the CDR3, the DNA is TGCAGTGCTAGTAGATCAGGGGGCAGCTCCTACAATGAGCAGTTCTTC. It codes for CSASRSGGSSYNEQFF.

The V call is TRBV6-2 or TRBV6-3, the J call TRBJ1-5; D call uncertain. Trimming took 6 bases from V and 4 from J, leaving 7 bases between them. The CDR3 length is 12 residues. Germline loops: CDR1 MNHEY, CDR2 SVGEGT. CDR3 nucleotide sequence: TGTGCCAGCAGCCTAGCAAATCAGCCCCAGCATTTT. Its protein product is CASSLANQPQHF.

This clone occurred a few times. V and J are TRBV18 and TRBJ1-1; possible D gene TRBD1, 5 bases. The CDR3 is 15 residues long. Germline assignment: CDR1 KGHSH and CDR2 LQKENI. V lost 2 bases and J 4 bases, leaving 14 bases between the germline ends. Here the CDR3 DNA reads TGTGCCAGCTCACCAGGGGGGGAAGCGCGCACTGAAGCTTTCTTT. This gives the protein CASSPGGEARTEAFF.

This clone appeared a single time. The J gene is TRBJ1-1, the V gene TRBV6-1, with a possible D match to TRBD1 (6 bases). This CDR3 is 13 amino acids long. The germline gives CDR1 MNHNS, CDR2 SASEGT. Trimming left V 3 bases short and J 6 bases short, with 11 bases between. The CDR3: CASSDRGRAEAFF. The CDR3, as DNA: TGTGCCAGCAGTGACAGGGGAAGGGCTGAAGCTTTCTTT.

The sample holds many counts of this clone. The genes are TRBV7-2 and TRBJ2-5; D remains unclear. Germline V gene lookup returns CDR1 SGHTA and CDR2 FQGNSA. The CDR3 runs to 13 residues. V was cut by 5 bases and J by 2 bases, with 9 bases left in between. CDR3 in amino acids: CASSIARQETQYF. In nucleotides, the CDR3 is TGTGCCAGCAGCATCGCGAGGCAAGAGACCCAGTACTTC. The full variable domain, in which reference TRBV7-2 and TRBJ2-5 provide the parts outside the CDR3, is GAGVSQSPSNKVTEKGKDVELRCDPISGHTALYWYRQSLGQGLEFLIYFQGNSAPDKSGLPSDRFSAERTGGSVSTLTIQRTQQEDSAVYLCASSIARQETQYFGPGTRLLVL.

The V call is TRBV4-3, the J call TRBJ1-3; perhaps TRBD1 as D (5 bases). The V end was cut by 2 bases, the J end by 2 bases, with 7 bases between. Germline values: CDR1 LGHNA, CDR2 YSLEER. This CDR3 comprises 14 residues. CDR3 sequence reads: CASSQSGTGNTIYF. CDR3 nucleotides: TGCGCCAGCAGCCAATCAGGGACTGGAAACACCATATATTTT.

This clone was recorded only once. The chain recombines TRBV30 with TRBJ1-4; D is possibly TRBD1 (5 bases). V lost 3 bases, J lost 3 bases, and 8 bases lay in between. CDR3 length equals 13 residues. The germline V gene has CDR1 GTSNPN and CDR2 SVGIG (reference sequence). CDR3 region: CAWRRRANEKLFF. In nucleotides, the CDR3 is TGTGCCTGGAGGCGCAGGGCTAATGAAAAACTGTTTTTT.

The chain links TRBV28 to TRBJ1-5, with 7 positions matching TRBD1. Germline CDR1 is MDHEN and CDR2 is SYDVKM. The V segment lost 7 bases and the J segment 6 bases; nucleotides outside the gene matches: 15. The CDR3 is 16 residues long. This chain's CDR3 is CASILKLRGRTQPQHF. The CDR3 coding sequence is TGTGCCAGCATCCTCAAACTAAGGGGGCGCACTCAGCCCCAGCATTTT.

The chain combines TRBV5-1 with TRBJ2-5; D is perhaps TRBD1 (6 bases). This CDR3 is built from 13 residues. The germline V gene encodes CDR1 SGHRS and CDR2 YFSETQ. Trimming pared 3 bases from V and 0 bases from J, leaving 6 bases between. The CDR3 loop reads CASSWDNQETQYF. In nucleotides, the CDR3 is TGCGCCAGCAGCTGGGACAACCAAGAGACCCAGTACTTC.

The genes are TRBV9 and TRBJ2-2, with 7 bases lining up with TRBD1. Germline-derived CDR1 and CDR2 are SGDLS and YYNGEE. Trimming cost V 4 bases and J 5 bases; bases outside gene matches: 14. This CDR3 has 17 amino acids. CDR3 sequence: CASSPGTVLGRTGELFF. CDR3 bases: TGTGCCAGCAGCCCCGGGACAGTTTTGGGACGGACCGGGGAGCTGTTTTTT.

This chain joins TRBV5-1 and TRBJ2-5; 8 positions match TRBD1. The J segment lost 5 bases and the V segment lost 4 bases, leaving 7 bases of the junction unmatched. Per the germline V gene, CDR1 is SGHRS and CDR2 is YFSETQ. The CDR3 covers 14 residues. CDR3 in DNA: TGCGCCAGCAGCACTTGGACAGGGACGGAGACCCAGTACTTC. Protein product: CASSTWTGTETQYF.

CDR3 coding DNA: TGTGCCAGCAGCTTGGGATCGGGGGCTGGAAACACCATATATTTT. Translated, it gives CASSLGSGAGNTIYF. V is TRBV5-6 and J is TRBJ1-3, with D maybe TRBD1 (5 bases). This CDR3 spans 15 amino acids. V shed 0 bases and J shed 2 bases, with 9 bases lying between them. Germline V gene data show CDR1 as SGHDT and CDR2 as YYEEEE.

This chain links TRBV3-1 (or the pseudogene TRBV3-2) with TRBJ1-2; D gene ambiguous. This CDR3 has 12 residues. Trimming stripped 11 bases from V and 2 bases from J, with 12 bases between. Germline V gene data show CDR1 as LGHDT and CDR2 as YNNKEL (reference sequence). The CDR3, as DNA: TGTGCCGCAGCCGGGATAAACTATGGCTACACCTTC. Its translation is CAAAGINYGYTF.

V gene TRBV30 combines with J gene TRBJ2-5; D may be TRBD1 (5 bases). With 0 bases removed from V and 5 bases from J, the gap between germline ends came to 16 bases. The CDR3 totals 15 residues. CDR1 and CDR2 from the germline V gene are GTSNPN and SVGIG (reference sequence). The CDR3 sequence: CAWSVRVRVGETQYF. CDR3 nucleotides: TGTGCCTGGAGTGTACGGGTCAGGGTAGGGGAGACCCAGTACTTC.